What follows are 17 T cell receptor beta chains derived from one specimen sequenced in a study of cytomegalovirus exposure and HLA in healthy donors. Vbeta (60) and Jbeta (13) primers were used in the PCR. The assay was immunoSEQ multiplex PCR, and TCRdb's table has in-frame clones only and misses some. This table has 150,000 to 200,000 clones, approximately 70% appearing once. The sequenced sample was PBMCs. All receptors derive from a man in his forties in good health and CMV-seropositive.

The chain has TRBV7-2 and TRBJ2-7, with 9 nucleotides matching TRBD2. Germline V gene data show CDR1 as SGHTA and CDR2 as FQGNSA. V shed 4 bases, J shed 9 bases, and the junction held 7 bases outside the gene matches. CDR3 length: 13 amino acids. The CDR3 protein is CASSSSQRGVQYF. The CDR3 DNA reads TGTGCCAGCAGCTCCTCGCAGCGGGGGGTGCAGTACTTC. The variable domain in full, completed from reference TRBV7-2 and TRBJ2-7, reads GAGVSQSPSNKVTEKGKDVELRCDPISGHTALYWYRQSLGQGLEFLIYFQGNSAPDKSGLPSDRFSAERTGGSVSTLTIQRTQQEDSAVYLCASSSSQRGVQYFGPGTRLTVT.

This chain connects TRBV5-5 to TRBJ1-4, with D perhaps TRBD1 (5 bases). The CDR3 contains 14 residues. Per germline, CDR1 SGHKS and CDR2 YYEKEE (reference sequence). Trimming left V 1 base short and J 11 bases short, with 15 bases between. The CDR3 DNA is TGTGCCAGCAGCTTGAGGCAGGGAGGTGAGAAACTGTTTTTT. Translation: CASSLRQGGEKLFF.

This clone was counted only a few times. V is TRBV4-2 and J is TRBJ1-1, with 8 bases identical to TRBD1. V was clipped by 0 bases and J by 1 base; unmatched bases: 4. CDR1 is LGHNA and CDR2 is YNFKEQ in the germline V gene. The CDR3 runs to 16 residues. CDR3 region: CASSQDRGTGNTEAFF. The CDR3 nucleotides read TGTGCCAGCAGCCAAGATCGAGGGACAGGGAACACTGAAGCTTTCTTT.

The chain carries TRBV12-1 and TRBJ2-3; TRBD2 reflects the table's D call only, with no check against the DNA. TRBV12-1 is termed a pseudogene. CDR3 length: 15 residues. The CDR3 here is CASNRLAASTDTQYF. The CDR3 DNA reads TGTGCCAGCAACCGACTAGCGGCGAGCACAGATACGCAGTATTTT.

V usage is TRBV7-2 and J usage is TRBJ2-7; no clear D gene. V was clipped by 2 bases and J by 2 bases, with 4 bases between them. This CDR3 is built from 12 residues. Germline V lookup: CDR1 SGHTA, CDR2 FQGNSA. For the CDR3, the DNA is TGTGCCAGCAGCTTAACTCCCTACGAGCAGTACTTC. Amino acid sequence: CASSLTPYEQYF.

The rearrangement joins TRBV11-2 to TRBJ1-1; the D is unclear. Trimming removed 1 base from V and 2 bases from J, with 14 bases in between. CDR3 length equals 16 residues. Germline CDR1 is SGHAT and CDR2 is FQNNGV. CDR3 protein: CASSLGPLSRNTEAFF. In nucleotides, the CDR3 is TGTGCCAGCAGCTTAGGTCCATTATCGAGAAACACTGAAGCTTTCTTT.

The chain employs TRBV27 and TRBJ2-7; TRBD1 agrees at 7 bases. Trimming cost V 5 bases and J 4 bases; bases outside gene matches: 17. There are 17 residues in the CDR3. Germline values: CDR1 MNHEY, CDR2 SMNVEV (reference sequence). In DNA, the CDR3 is TGTGCCAGCAGTCGACGCCTTTCCGGGACAGCCATATACGAGCAGTACTTC. Translation: CASSRRLSGTAIYEQYF.

This clone occurred once. The chain uses TRBV13 and TRBJ2-3; 9 bases agree with TRBD1. V shed 5 bases, J shed 5 bases, and the junction held 20 bases outside the gene matches. The CDR3 is 19 residues long. Germline-derived CDR1 and CDR2 are PRHDT and FYEKMQ (reference sequence). Here the CDR3 reads CASSHHAGTGTTFGDTQYF. DNA for the CDR3: TGTGCCAGCAGCCACCACGCCGGGACAGGGACCACTTTCGGAGATACGCAGTATTTT.

The chain couples TRBV27 to TRBJ1-6; D is perhaps TRBD1 (6 bases). This CDR3 region has 15 residues. Per germline, CDR1 MNHEY and CDR2 SMNVEV (reference sequence). The V end was cut by 7 bases, the J end by 6 bases, with 16 bases between. The CDR3 region has the DNA TGTGCCAGCACTCCCGGGGGGGCCGCTAATTCACCCCTCCACTTT. This sequence encodes CASTPGGAANSPLHF.

V and J are TRBV29-1 and TRBJ1-1, with 9 bases lining up with TRBD1. This CDR3 comprises 12 residues. The trim removed 6 bases at V and 11 bases at J, leaving 10 bases unmatched. Germline values: CDR1 SQVTM, CDR2 ANQGSEA. This CDR3 is CSVRPGTGRAFF. The CDR3 nucleotides read TGCAGCGTCCGCCCAGGGACAGGGAGGGCTTTCTTT. Full variable domain (outside the CDR3, taken from reference TRBV29-1 and TRBJ1-1): SAVISQKPSRDICQRGTSLTIQCQVDSQVTMMFWYRQQPGQSLTLIATANQGSEATYESGFVIDKFPISRPNLTFSTLTVSNMSPEDSSIYLCSVRPGTGRAFFGQGTRLTVV.

The chain links TRBV7-2 to TRBJ2-5; 8 bases are shared with TRBD2. Germline V gives CDR1 SGHTA, CDR2 FQGNSA. V gave up 4 bases and J gave up 4 bases; unmatched junction bases: 5. The CDR3 sequence is 14 residues long. The chain's CDR3 is CASSSGGGLETQYF. The CDR3 DNA reads as TGTGCCAGCAGCTCGGGGGGGGGACTAGAGACCCAGTACTTC.

The chain has TRBV10-3 and TRBJ2-1, with D tentatively TRBD1 (6 bases). The CDR3 has 15 amino acids. The germline gives CDR1 ENHRY, CDR2 SYGVKD. V was shortened by 6 bases and J by 5 bases, with 17 bases between the two germline ends. CDR3 nucleotide sequence: TGTGCCATCAGGTGGGACATTTCCACCCACAATGAGCAGTTCTTC. Amino acid sequence: CAIRWDISTHNEQFF.

The chain uses TRBV9 and TRBJ2-3, with TRBD2 matching 7 bases. The germline V gene encodes CDR1 SGDLS and CDR2 YYNGEE. V shed 4 bases, J shed 3 bases, and the junction held 14 bases outside the gene matches. This CDR3 comprises 17 residues. CDR3: CASSPRLAGLGTDTQYF. The CDR3 region has the DNA TGTGCCAGCAGCCCTCGACTAGCCGGTTTGGGTACAGATACGCAGTATTTT.

The chain employs TRBV7-8 and TRBJ1-3; D is possibly TRBD1 (5 bases). CDR3 length: 16 residues. Per the germline V gene, CDR1 is SGHVS and CDR2 is FQNEAQ. V was cut by 1 base and J by 1 base, with 11 bases left in between. CDR3 DNA: TGTGCCAGCAGCTTAGGGGTCAGGACATCTGGAAACACCATATATTTT. This translates into CASSLGVRTSGNTIYF.

The chain combines TRBV11-2 with TRBJ2-1; possible D gene TRBD2, 6 bases. Trimming took off 0 bases at V and 5 bases at J, with 11 bases between the two ends. The CDR3 extends over 15 amino acids. The germline CDR1 and CDR2 sequences are SGHAT and FQNNGV. The DNA for the CDR3 is TGTGCCAGCAGCTTAGATCCGGGGGAGGACAATGAGCAGTTCTTC. Protein: CASSLDPGEDNEQFF.

In its sample, this clone was seen a few times. The chain is built from TRBV4-3 and TRBJ1-5; D uncertain. Trimming took off 0 bases at V and 0 bases at J, with 9 bases between the two ends. The CDR3 runs to 16 residues. The germline V gene has CDR1 LGHNA and CDR2 YSLEER. The CDR3 loop is CASSQEAGISNQPQHF. The CDR3, as DNA: TGCGCCAGCAGCCAAGAGGCCGGGATTAGCAATCAGCCCCAGCATTTT.

The chain combines TRBV4-2 with TRBJ2-1, with 10 bases lining up with TRBD2. The junction had 6 bases not matched to a gene; V was cut back by 0 bases and J by 10 bases. This CDR3 spans 15 amino acids. Germline V gives CDR1 LGHNA, CDR2 YNFKEQ. The CDR3, as DNA: TGTGCCAGCAGCCAAGATCCAGCGGGGGGGCGGGAGCAGTTCTTC. This translates into CASSQDPAGGREQFF.